The rows below give T cell receptor beta chains drawn from one sample of a study of neoadjuvant anti-PD-1 for oral cavity cancer. Some clones are missing from TCRdb's copy, which holds only in-frame ones; the method was immunoSEQ multiplex PCR. The repertoire holds about 15,000 clones, roughly 70% seen once, with less than 3.5% in the top ten. The source material was PBMCs, sampled before nivolumab (anti-PD-1) treatment. These TCRs come from a person aged 35 to 85 with oral cavity squamous cell carcinoma. Both conserved end residues are part of each CDR3. D genes are given only for firm matches. For some rows the clone size is stated as once, few or many, or as a class when expanded; others skip it.

size: few; V: TRBV5-1; D: TRBD1; J: TRBJ1-1; DNA: TGCGCCAGCAGCTTGAGGAGACAGGGTTTAAGGACTGAAGCTTTCTTT; CDR3: CASSLRRQGLRTEAFF
size: .; V: TRBV7-8; D: .; J: TRBJ2-3; DNA: TGTGCCAGCGGAGGTGTTAACACAGATACGCAGTATTTT; CDR3: CASGGVNTDTQYF
size: .; V: TRBV29-1; D: .; J: TRBJ1-1; DNA: TGCAGCGTTGAAGAGAACACTGAAGCTTTCTTT; CDR3: CSVEENTEAFF
size: .; V: TRBV7-8; D: .; J: TRBJ2-6; DNA: TGTGCCAGCAGCTTAGAGGGACCCAGCTCTGGGGCCAACGTCCTGACTTTC; CDR3: CASSLEGPSSGANVLTF
size: .; V: TRBV4-2; D: .; J: TRBJ1-1; DNA: TGTGCCACCAGAGGGGGGGCACTGAACACTGAAGCTTTCTTT; CDR3: CATRGGALNTEAFF
size: .; V: TRBV7-2; D: .; J: TRBJ1-2; DNA: TGTGCCAGCAGCCTCGGAGGTAACTATGGCTACACCTTC; CDR3: CASSLGGNYGYTF
size: .; V: TRBV30; D: TRBD1; J: TRBJ1-1; DNA: TGTGCCTGGAGTCCGGGACAGGGTAAAGCTTTCTTT; CDR3: CAWSPGQGKAFF
size: .; V: TRBV12-5; D: .; J: TRBJ1-4; DNA: TGTGCTAGTGGTTTGGCCGGGAGGGACTTTAATGAAAAACTGTTTTTT; CDR3: CASGLAGRDFNEKLFF
size: .; V: TRBV6-1; D: TRBD2; J: TRBJ2-3; DNA: TGTGCCAGCAGTGAAGGCGGGAGTCGGACAGATACGCAGTATTTT; CDR3: CASSEGGSRTDTQYF
size: .; V: TRBV9; D: .; J: TRBJ2-3; DNA: TGTGCCAGCAGCGTAGGTGGTAGCAGCGCAGATACGCAGTATTTT; CDR3: CASSVGGSSADTQYF
size: .; V: TRBV6-6; D: TRBD1; J: TRBJ1-1; DNA: TGTGCCAGCAGTCCAGGACAGGGGGTCATGAACACTGAAGCTTTCTTT; CDR3: CASSPGQGVMNTEAFF
size: medium-sized; V: TRBV15; D: .; J: TRBJ1-3; DNA: TGTGCCACCGAGGACGTCATGAGCTCTGGAAACACCATATATTTT; CDR3: CATEDVMSSGNTIYF
size: .; V: TRBV5-1; D: .; J: TRBJ1-1; DNA: TGCGCCAGCAGCTTGGGCAGAAGGGTGATGATGAACACTGAAGCTTTCTTT; CDR3: CASSLGRRVMMNTEAFF
size: .; V: TRBV7-6; D: .; J: TRBJ2-7; DNA: TGTGCCAGCAGCCCCCGGTATCGTCGTTCCTACGAGCAGTACTTC; CDR3: CASSPRYRRSYEQYF
size: .; V: TRBV7-8; D: .; J: TRBJ1-1; DNA: TGTGCCAGCAGCTCTCTTGGCAGCCGAAGGGGGGGGAACACTGAAGCTTTCTTT; CDR3: CASSSLGSRRGGNTEAFF
size: .; V: TRBV5-1; D: TRBD1; J: TRBJ1-1; DNA: TGCGCCAGCTCCCTACAGGGGGCAGACACTGAAGCTTTCTTT; CDR3: CASSLQGADTEAFF
size: .; V: TRBV7-2; D: .; J: TRBJ2-1; DNA: TGTGCCAGCAGCTTGAGCGGGTCCCCCTACAATGAGCAGTTCTTC; CDR3: CASSLSGSPYNEQFF
size: few; V: TRBV19; D: .; J: TRBJ2-4; DNA: TGTGCCAGTAGTATTCCCGCATACAGGGTGCGGGAAAACATTCAGTACTTC; CDR3: CASSIPAYRVRENIQYF